This T cell receptor (beta chain) was retrieved from a study of T-cell memory formation after mild COVID-19. This clonotype has only a few counts. TCRdb passed the 5' RACE reads through MiXCR, listing each CDR3 protein once. This sample has 90,000 to 120,000 distinct CDR3 sequences, with 15% to 20% found just once. Per the germline V gene, CDR1 is SGHRS and CDR2 is YFSETQ. The V and J ends lost 2 bases and 0 bases, in that order; junction bases with no gene match: 1. The CDR3 has 15 amino acids. The source of this sequence is a man in his late teens or twenties who had mild COVID-19 (a few samples of this study predate the infection). Cell type and time point are not known. Input material: PBMCs or a T cell subset sorted from them (not recorded which). This sequence joins TRBV5-1 and TRBJ2-7; TRBD2 matches at 11 bases. The CDR3 DNA sequence: TGCGCCAGCAGCTTACTAGCGGGGGCCTCCTACGAGCAGTACTTC. Translation: CASSLLAGASYEQYF.